A selection of T cell receptor beta chains follows, all from one sample in a study of blood T cell repertoires in COVID-19. Repertoires were generated with immunoSEQ multiplex PCR, while TCRdb's copy carries only in-frame clones and drops some. Among some 8,100 clones, around 90% were seen once, and the ten largest hold around 4.2%. Input material: peripheral blood. The receptors originated from a woman aged 50 to 65 with active COVID-19. Both conserved end residues are part of each CDR3. The D gene is left open where the match is weak. The size of a clone is reported for some rows only, either as once, few or many, or as a class for expanded clones.

CDR3nt,CDR3aa,j_gene,d_gene,v_gene,abundance
TGTGCCAGCAGTTCCACCCACACAAGCTCCTACAATGAGCAGTTCTTC,CASSSTHTSSYNEQFF,TRBJ2-1,.,TRBV28,.
TGCGCCAGCAGCTTGCCAGGGGCGGATGAAAAACTGTTTTTT,CASSLPGADEKLFF,TRBJ1-4,.,TRBV5-1,.
TGTGCCAGCACTACTACGAGGCCCACCAAAAACATTCAGTACTTC,CASTTTRPTKNIQYF,TRBJ2-4,.,TRBV28,.
TGTGCCAGCTCACCCATTGCGGGGCTAAACCAAGAGACCCAGTACTTC,CASSPIAGLNQETQYF,TRBJ2-5,.,TRBV18,.
TGTGCCACCAGCAGAGACCGACTAGCGGGAGGGACCGGGGAGCTGTTTTTT,CATSRDRLAGGTGELFF,TRBJ2-2,TRBD2,TRBV15,.
TGTGCCAGCAGCCCGAGGGGTCTGTTACAGGGGGGTATCCACACAGATACGCAGTATTTT,CASSPRGLLQGGIHTDTQYF,TRBJ2-3,TRBD1,TRBV7-8,.
TGTGCCTGGAGTCCCGACAGAAATGAAAAACTGTTTTTT,CAWSPDRNEKLFF,TRBJ1-4,.,TRBV30,.
TGTGCCAGCAGTTCGATCAGCGGGAGATACAATGAGCAGTTCTTC,CASSSISGRYNEQFF,TRBJ2-1,TRBD2,TRBV6-5,.
TGTGCCAGCAGCTTGGGGACAGGGGGCGGGTTCACAGATACGCAGTATTTT,CASSLGTGGGFTDTQYF,TRBJ2-3,TRBD1,TRBV7-8,.
TGTGCCAGCAGCCCTAGCTTGGGAAACATTCAGTACTTC,CASSPSLGNIQYF,TRBJ2-4,.,TRBV3-1/TRBV3-2,.
TGCGCCAGCAGCTTGGCAGTCACAGATACGCAGTATTTT,CASSLAVTDTQYF,TRBJ2-3,.,TRBV5-1,few
TGTGCCAGCAGTGTCCCAGGGCCCGGAAACACCATATATTTT,CASSVPGPGNTIYF,TRBJ1-3,.,TRBV2,few
TGTGCCAGTAGTATAGGCCAGCGGGAGAACAATGAGCAGTTCTTC,CASSIGQRENNEQFF,TRBJ2-1,TRBD2,TRBV19,.
TGTGCCAGCAGTCTTCCTTCGGGGGGTATCGAGACCCAGTACTTC,CASSLPSGGIETQYF,TRBJ2-5,TRBD2,TRBV3-1/TRBV3-2,.
TGTGCCAGCAGTGACAGGACAGATACGCAGTATTTT,CASSDRTDTQYF,TRBJ2-3,.,TRBV2,.
TGCGCCAGCAGCCAAGCGGAGGGATTACTGGAGGAAAAACTGTTTTTT,CASSQAEGLLEEKLFF,TRBJ1-4,.,TRBV4-1,.
TGTGCCAGCTCACAATCGACAGGGGGCCAGTACGAGCAGTACTTC,CASSQSTGGQYEQYF,TRBJ2-7,TRBD1,TRBV18,.
TGTGCCAGCAGCCCCGGGGGTCGGGGCAATGAGCAGTTCTTC,CASSPGGRGNEQFF,TRBJ2-1,.,TRBV7-3,.
TGTGCCAGCTCACAGGGAGTCGGGTTTGGGTTTAATGAGCAGTTCTTC,CASSQGVGFGFNEQFF,TRBJ2-1,.,TRBV18,.
TGTGCCACCAGCAGGGACTACAACCAAGAGACCCAGTACTTC,CATSRDYNQETQYF,TRBJ2-5,.,TRBV15,.
TGTGCCAGCAGCCCTCGGGGGGTTCGCACAGATACGCAGTATTTT,CASSPRGVRTDTQYF,TRBJ2-3,TRBD2,TRBV11-2,once
TGCGCCAGCAGCTTGGGTCCCCCCGCTAACAATGAGCAGTTCTTC,CASSLGPPANNEQFF,TRBJ2-1,.,TRBV5-1,.
TGCGCCAGCAGCTCCCAACAGGGTAGGGGTGCGACCCAGTACTTC,CASSSQQGRGATQYF,TRBJ2-5,.,TRBV5-1,.
TGTGCCAGCAGCTTCCAAGCGGACCAGCCCCAGCATTTT,CASSFQADQPQHF,TRBJ1-5,.,TRBV3-1/TRBV3-2,.
TGTGCCAGCCGGAGGACTACCGGGACAGGGCTGACTGAAGCTTTCTTT,CASRRTTGTGLTEAFF,TRBJ1-1,TRBD1,TRBV2,.
TGTGCCAGCAGCGTGGGGGCGGACACTGAAGCTTTCTTT,CASSVGADTEAFF,TRBJ1-1,.,TRBV9,.
TGTGCCAGCAGCTTAGTCGGCGGATCCTACGAGCAGTACTTC,CASSLVGGSYEQYF,TRBJ2-7,.,TRBV11-2,large
TGTGCCAGCAGCGGACCGGGACAGCACTATGGCTACACCTTC,CASSGPGQHYGYTF,TRBJ1-2,TRBD1,TRBV27,.
TGTGCCATCAGTGTAGAGCCGAACACCGGGGAGCTGTTTTTT,CAISVEPNTGELFF,TRBJ2-2,.,TRBV10-3,.
TGCGCCAGCGGTCCGGGGGGTCGCACAGATACGCAGTATTTT,CASGPGGRTDTQYF,TRBJ2-3,TRBD2,TRBV4-1,.
TGTGCCAGCAGGCCACTCGACAGGGGGGGAAAGGAGACCCAGTACTTC,CASRPLDRGGKETQYF,TRBJ2-5,TRBD1,TRBV28,.
TGTGCCAGCTCACCAGAGGATAGACCTTCCTACGAGCAGTACTTC,CASSPEDRPSYEQYF,TRBJ2-7,.,TRBV18,.
TGTGCCAGCAGTTACTCGACGGGTCGTACTGGAAACACCATATATTTT,CASSYSTGRTGNTIYF,TRBJ1-3,.,TRBV6-6,.
TGTGCCAGCAGCTTAGGGGCAGGCCCGAACACTGAAGCTTTCTTT,CASSLGAGPNTEAFF,TRBJ1-1,.,TRBV11-2,.
TGTGCCAGCAGCCAACAAGGTGGAGGCAATCAGCCCCAGCATTTT,CASSQQGGGNQPQHF,TRBJ1-5,.,TRBV11-2,.
TGTGCCAGCTCACCACAGGGGACTGAAGCTTTCTTT,CASSPQGTEAFF,TRBJ1-1,.,TRBV18,.
TGTGCCTGGAGAGTCCGGGACAGGAATAACTCTGGGGCCAACGTCCTGACTTTC,CAWRVRDRNNSGANVLTF,TRBJ2-6,TRBD1,TRBV30,.
TGTGCCAGCAGCTTAGCAGGGATCAAAAACATTCAGTACTTC,CASSLAGIKNIQYF,TRBJ2-4,.,TRBV11-2,.
TGTGCCAGCAGGAAACAGGGGGCCGGCACAGATACGCAGTATTTT,CASRKQGAGTDTQYF,TRBJ2-3,TRBD1,TRBV6-5,.
TGTGCCAGCAGTGAAGTTACGGGAGCAGGGGAGCAGTACTTC,CASSEVTGAGEQYF,TRBJ2-7,.,TRBV6-1,once
TGTGCCAGCTCGCTGGACAGGGCTTACTCACCCCTCCACTTT,CASSLDRAYSPLHF,TRBJ1-6,TRBD1,TRBV18,.
TGTGCCAGCAGTGACGAGGGAATCGGTGGCTACACCTTC,CASSDEGIGGYTF,TRBJ1-2,.,TRBV2,few
TGCGCCAGCAGCTTCCAGGCGGAGGCGTACAATGAGCAGTTCTTC,CASSFQAEAYNEQFF,TRBJ2-1,.,TRBV5-1,.
TGTGCCAGCAGTCCGCGGACTAGCGCGAACACCGGGGAGCTGTTTTTT,CASSPRTSANTGELFF,TRBJ2-2,TRBD2,TRBV6-6,.
TGTGCCATCAGTGAGCAACTAGTCAGCAATGAGCAGTTCTTC,CAISEQLVSNEQFF,TRBJ2-1,.,TRBV10-3,.